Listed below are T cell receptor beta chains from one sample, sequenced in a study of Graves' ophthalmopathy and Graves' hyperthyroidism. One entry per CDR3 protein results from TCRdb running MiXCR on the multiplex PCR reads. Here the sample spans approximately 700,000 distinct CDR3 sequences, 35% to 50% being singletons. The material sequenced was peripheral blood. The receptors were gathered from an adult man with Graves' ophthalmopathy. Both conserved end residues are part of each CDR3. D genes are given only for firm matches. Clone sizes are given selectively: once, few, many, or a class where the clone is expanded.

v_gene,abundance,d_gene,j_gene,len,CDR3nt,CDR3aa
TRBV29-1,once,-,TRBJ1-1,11,TGCAGCGTTCCAGGCGGGGGTGAAGCTTTCTTT,CSVPGGGEAFF
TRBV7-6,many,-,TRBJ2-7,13,TGTGCCAGCAGCTACACACACGGCTACGAGCAGTACTTC,CASSYTHGYEQYF
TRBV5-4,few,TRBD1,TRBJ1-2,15,TGTGCCAGCAGCTCGATAGCAGGGGGAGGTTATGGCTACACCTTC,CASSSIAGGGYGYTF
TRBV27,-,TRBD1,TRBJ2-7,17,TGTGCCAGCAGTTTATCGGACCCGGGACAGGGTCCCTACGAGCAGTACTTC,CASSLSDPGQGPYEQYF
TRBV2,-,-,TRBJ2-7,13,TGTGCCAGCAGGGGCGGCGGAATCTACGAGCAGTACTTC,CASRGGGIYEQYF
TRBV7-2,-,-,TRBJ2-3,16,TGTGCCAGCAGCTTAGCTGGCGGACCTAGCACAGATACGCAGTATTTT,CASSLAGGPSTDTQYF
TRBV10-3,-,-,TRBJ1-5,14,TGTGCGTCTGCGGGCGGTAATAGCAATCAGCCCCAGCATTTT,CASAGGNSNQPQHF
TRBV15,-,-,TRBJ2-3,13,TGTGCCACCAGCAGAACACCTCAGAATACGCAGTATTTT,CATSRTPQNTQYF
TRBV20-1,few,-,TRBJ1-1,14,TGCAGTGCTAGTAATAACATACCGAACACTGAAGCTTTCTTT,CSASNNIPNTEAFF
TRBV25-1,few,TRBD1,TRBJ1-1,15,TGTGCCAGCAGCCAAGACAGGGGGGGAGGCACTGAAGCTTTCTTT,CASSQDRGGGTEAFF
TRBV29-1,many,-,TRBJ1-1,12,TGCAGCTCCGGACAGACGAACACTGAAGCTTTCTTT,CSSGQTNTEAFF
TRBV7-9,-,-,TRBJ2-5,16,TGTGCCAGCAGCTTAGCGTTCGGGGGACGCCAAGAGACCCAGTACTTC,CASSLAFGGRQETQYF
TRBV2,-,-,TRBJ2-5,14,TGTGCCAGCAGTTACTCGACTGTCCAAGAGACCCAGTACTTC,CASSYSTVQETQYF
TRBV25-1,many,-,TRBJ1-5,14,TGTGCCAGCAGTAAGCTTGGGAGCAATCAGCCCCAGCATTTT,CASSKLGSNQPQHF
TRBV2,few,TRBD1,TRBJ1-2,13,TGTGCCAGCAATCCCAGGGGGGGGTTTGGCTACACCTTC,CASNPRGGFGYTF
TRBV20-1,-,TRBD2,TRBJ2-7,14,TGCAGTGCTAGCGGACTAGATGTACCCTACGAGCAGTACTTC,CSASGLDVPYEQYF
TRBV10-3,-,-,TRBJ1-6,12,TGTGCCAGCAGTGAAGAGGTGGCACCCCTCCACTTT,CASSEEVAPLHF
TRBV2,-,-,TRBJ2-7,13,TGTGCCAGCAGTGAAGCCCGGGATTACGAGCAGTACTTC,CASSEARDYEQYF
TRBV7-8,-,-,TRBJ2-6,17,TGTGCCAGCAGTTTTTCCGGGACACCATCTGGGGCCAACGTCCTAACTTTC,CASSFSGTPSGANVLTF
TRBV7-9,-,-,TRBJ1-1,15,TGTGCCAGCAGCTTGTTATTAGGGAAGGACACTGAAGCTTTCTTT,CASSLLLGKDTEAFF
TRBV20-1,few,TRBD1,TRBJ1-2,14,TGCAGTGCTAGAGACCTGGGACAGAACTATGGCTACACCTTC,CSARDLGQNYGYTF
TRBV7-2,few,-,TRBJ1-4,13,TGTGCCAGCAGCTCGGGGGGACACGAAAAACTGTTTTTT,CASSSGGHEKLFF
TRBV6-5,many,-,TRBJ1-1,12,TGTGCCAGCAGTCGAGGGGACACTGAAGCTTTCTTT,CASSRGDTEAFF
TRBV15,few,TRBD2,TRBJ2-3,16,TGTGCCACCAGCACCCTAGAGCGGGAGGGGTCAGATACGCAGTATTTT,CATSTLEREGSDTQYF
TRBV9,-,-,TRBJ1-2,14,TGTGCCAGCAGCGGAACAGGGTTTAACTATGGCTACACCTTC,CASSGTGFNYGYTF
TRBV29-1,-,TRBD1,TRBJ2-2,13,TGCAGCACCGACAGGGGGCGAACCGGGGAGCTGTTTTTT,CSTDRGRTGELFF
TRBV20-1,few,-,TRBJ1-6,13,TGCAGTGCTAGAGATTTTGGGGATTCACCCCTCCACTTT,CSARDFGDSPLHF